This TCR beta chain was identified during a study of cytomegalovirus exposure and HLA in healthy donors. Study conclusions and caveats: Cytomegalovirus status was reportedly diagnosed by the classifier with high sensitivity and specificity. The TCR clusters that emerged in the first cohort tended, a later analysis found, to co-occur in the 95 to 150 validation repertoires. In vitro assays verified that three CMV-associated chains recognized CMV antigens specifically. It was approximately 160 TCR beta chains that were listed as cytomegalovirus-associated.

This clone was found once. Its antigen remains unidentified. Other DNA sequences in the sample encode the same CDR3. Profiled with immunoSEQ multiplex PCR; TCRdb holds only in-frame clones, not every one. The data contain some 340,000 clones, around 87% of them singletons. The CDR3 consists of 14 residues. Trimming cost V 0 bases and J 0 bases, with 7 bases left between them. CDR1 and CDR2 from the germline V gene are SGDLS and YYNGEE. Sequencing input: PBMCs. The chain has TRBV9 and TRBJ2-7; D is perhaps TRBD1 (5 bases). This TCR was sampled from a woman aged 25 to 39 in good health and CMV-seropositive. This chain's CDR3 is CASSVGDSSYEQYF. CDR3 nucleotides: TGTGCCAGCAGCGTAGGAGACAGCTCCTACGAGCAGTACTTC. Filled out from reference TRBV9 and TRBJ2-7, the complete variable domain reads DSGVTQTPKHLITATGQRVTLRCSPRSGDLSVYWYQQSLDQGLQFLIQYYNGEERAKGNILERFSAQQFPDLHSELNLSSLELGDSALYFCASSVGDSSYEQYFGPGTRLTVT.